This entry is about one T cell receptor beta chain. Caucasian individuals from Russia who were healthy and aged about 6 to 100 acted as donors. RNA extraction gave at least 6 micrograms of total RNA per sample. These data are taken from a study of blood T cells in healthy people across ages. A second about 7 to 12 cycle PCR used barcoded and J-beta primers. TCRdb called the 5' RACE reads again in MiXCR, with one record for every CDR3 protein. The table has 700,000 to 850,000 distinct CDR3 sequences, about 36% seen once. In germline, CDR1 is SEHNR, CDR2 FQNEAQ (reference sequence). CDR3 length equals 16 residues. Trimming took off 7 bases at V and 5 bases at J, with 20 bases between the two ends.

The sequencing sample was made of blood. The receptor was isolated from a man aged 18 to 30 in good health. The genes are TRBV7-9 and TRBJ2-2, with a weak D call TRBD2 (7 bases). CDR3 in amino acids: CASTSHAGARTGELFF. CDR3 nucleotides: TGTGCCAGCACTTCCCACGCGGGGGCCCGAACCGGGGAGCTGTTTTTT.